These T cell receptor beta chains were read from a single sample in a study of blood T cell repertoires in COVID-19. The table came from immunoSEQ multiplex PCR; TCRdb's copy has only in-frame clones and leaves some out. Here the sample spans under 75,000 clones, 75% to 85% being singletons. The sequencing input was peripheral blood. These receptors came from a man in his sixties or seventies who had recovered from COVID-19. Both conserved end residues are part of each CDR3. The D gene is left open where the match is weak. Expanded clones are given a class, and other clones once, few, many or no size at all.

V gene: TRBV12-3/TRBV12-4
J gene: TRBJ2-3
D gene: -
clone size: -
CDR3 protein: CASSLISLTQYF
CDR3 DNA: TGTGCCAGCAGCCTAATCTCTTTGACGCAGTATTTT

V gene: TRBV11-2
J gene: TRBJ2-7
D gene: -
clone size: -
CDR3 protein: CASSLVAQGTYEQYF
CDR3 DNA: TGTGCCAGCAGCTTAGTTGCGCAGGGCACCTACGAGCAGTACTTC

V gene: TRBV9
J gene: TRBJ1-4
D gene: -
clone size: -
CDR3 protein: CASSTGRGAKLFF
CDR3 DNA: TGTGCCAGCAGCACCGGACGGGGGGCAAAACTGTTTTTT

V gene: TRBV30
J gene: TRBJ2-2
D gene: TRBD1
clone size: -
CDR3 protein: CAWQGVGTGELFF
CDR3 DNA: TGTGCCTGGCAGGGGGTTGGCACCGGGGAGCTGTTTTTT

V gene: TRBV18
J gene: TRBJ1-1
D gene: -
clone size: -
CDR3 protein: CASSPLPPRDTEAFF
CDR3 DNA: TGTGCCAGCTCACCGCTACCCCCCCGGGACACTGAAGCTTTCTTT

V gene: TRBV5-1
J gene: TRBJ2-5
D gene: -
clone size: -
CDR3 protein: CASQTGTRGETQYF
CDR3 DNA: TGCGCCAGCCAGACAGGTACTCGGGGAGAGACCCAGTACTTC

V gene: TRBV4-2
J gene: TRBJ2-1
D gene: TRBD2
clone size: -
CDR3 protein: CASSPKAFRPGGDNEQFF
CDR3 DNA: TGTGCCAGCAGCCCCAAGGCCTTTCGTCCGGGGGGGGACAATGAGCAGTTCTTC

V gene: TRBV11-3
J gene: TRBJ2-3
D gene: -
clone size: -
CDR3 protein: CASSSGLLRTDTQYF
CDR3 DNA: TGTGCCAGCAGCTCGGGTCTTCTTAGAACAGATACGCAGTATTTT

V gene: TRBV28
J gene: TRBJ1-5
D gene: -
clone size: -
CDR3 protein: CASIGAGGNQPQHF
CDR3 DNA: TGTGCCAGCATCGGCGCGGGTGGTAATCAGCCCCAGCATTTT

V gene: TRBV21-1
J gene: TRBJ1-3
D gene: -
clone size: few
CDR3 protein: CASSKDTGGENTIYF
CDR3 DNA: TGTGCCAGCAGCAAAGATACAGGGGGCGAAAACACCATATATTTT

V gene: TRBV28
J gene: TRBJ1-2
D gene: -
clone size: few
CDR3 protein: CASTSRGDGDGYTF
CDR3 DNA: TGTGCCAGCACCTCAAGGGGTGACGGAGATGGCTACACCTTC

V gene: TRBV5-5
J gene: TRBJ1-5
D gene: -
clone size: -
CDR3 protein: CASSSQQGFGNQPQHF
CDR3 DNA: TGTGCCAGCAGCTCGCAACAGGGTTTTGGCAATCAGCCCCAGCATTTT

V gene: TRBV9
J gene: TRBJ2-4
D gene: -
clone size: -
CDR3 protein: CASSGGGLAKNIQYF
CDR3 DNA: TGTGCCAGCAGCGGCGGTGGACTAGCCAAAAACATTCAGTACTTC

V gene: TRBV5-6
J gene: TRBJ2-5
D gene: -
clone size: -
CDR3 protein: CASSQAARETQYF
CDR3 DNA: TGTGCCAGCAGCCAAGCGGCTCGGGAGACCCAGTACTTC

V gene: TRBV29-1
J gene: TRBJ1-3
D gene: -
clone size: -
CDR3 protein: CSVEQVRGGNTIYF
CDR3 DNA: TGCAGCGTTGAACAGGTCAGGGGAGGAAACACCATATATTTT

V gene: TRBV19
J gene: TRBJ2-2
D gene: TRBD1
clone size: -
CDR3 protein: CASSRGQQITTGELFF
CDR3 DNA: TGTGCCAGTAGTAGGGGACAGCAGATCACTACCGGGGAGCTGTTTTTT

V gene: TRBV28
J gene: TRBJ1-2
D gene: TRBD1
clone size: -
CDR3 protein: CASTPAGGDGYTF
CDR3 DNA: TGTGCCAGCACCCCCGCAGGGGGTGATGGCTACACCTTC

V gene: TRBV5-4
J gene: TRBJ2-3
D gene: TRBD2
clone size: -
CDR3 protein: CASSRGGTLTDTQYF
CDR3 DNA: TGTGCCAGCAGCCGCGGGGGTACTCTCACAGATACGCAGTATTTT

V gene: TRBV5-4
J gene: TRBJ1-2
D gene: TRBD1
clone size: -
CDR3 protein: CASSVGQGAEGYTF
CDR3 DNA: TGTGCCAGCAGCGTCGGACAGGGGGCGGAAGGCTACACCTTC

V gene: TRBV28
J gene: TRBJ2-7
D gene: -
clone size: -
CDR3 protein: CASKGSAPAKQYF
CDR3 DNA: TGTGCCAGCAAGGGGTCGGCACCAGCCAAGCAGTACTTC

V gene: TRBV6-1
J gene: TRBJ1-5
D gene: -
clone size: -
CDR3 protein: CASSEQVNQPQHF
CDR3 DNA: TGTGCCAGCAGTGAACAGGTCAATCAGCCCCAGCATTTT

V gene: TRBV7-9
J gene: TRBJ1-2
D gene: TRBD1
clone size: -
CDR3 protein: CASRPGTGGGDGYTF
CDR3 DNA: TGTGCCAGCAGACCCGGGACAGGGGGTGGGGATGGCTACACCTTC

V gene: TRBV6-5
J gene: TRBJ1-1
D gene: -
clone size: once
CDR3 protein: CASSQVRRTEAFF
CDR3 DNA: TGTGCCAGCAGCCAGGTCCGTCGGACTGAAGCTTTCTTT

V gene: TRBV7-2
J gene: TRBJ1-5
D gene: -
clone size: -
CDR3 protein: CASQPPRGPQHF
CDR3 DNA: TGTGCCAGCCAACCACCCAGGGGGCCCCAGCATTTT

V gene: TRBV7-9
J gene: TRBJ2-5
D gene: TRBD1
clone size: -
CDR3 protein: CASSLDTTGGAETQYF
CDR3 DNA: TGTGCCAGCAGCTTAGACACGACAGGGGGCGCGGAGACCCAGTACTTC

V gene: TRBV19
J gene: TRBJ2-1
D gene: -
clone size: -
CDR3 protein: CASSRTYQGDEQFF
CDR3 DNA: TGTGCCAGTAGCCGCACCTACCAAGGGGATGAGCAGTTCTTC

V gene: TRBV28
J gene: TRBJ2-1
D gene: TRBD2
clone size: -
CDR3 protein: CASSLAGVTYNEQFF
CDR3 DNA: TGTGCCAGCAGCTTAGCGGGGGTCACCTACAATGAGCAGTTCTTC

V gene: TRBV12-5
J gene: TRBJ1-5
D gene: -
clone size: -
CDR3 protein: CASGPTGSVFGQPQHF
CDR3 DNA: TGTGCTAGTGGTCCCACAGGGTCGGTCTTCGGTCAGCCCCAGCATTTT

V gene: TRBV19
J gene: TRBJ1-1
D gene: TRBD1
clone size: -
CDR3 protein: CASSIATGGRPNTEAFF
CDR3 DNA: TGTGCCAGTAGTATAGCGACAGGGGGGCGACCTAACACTGAAGCTTTCTTT

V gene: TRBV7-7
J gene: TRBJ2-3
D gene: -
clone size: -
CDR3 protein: CASSLGGASTDTQYF
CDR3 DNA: TGTGCCAGCAGCTTGGGGGGTGCTAGCACAGATACGCAGTATTTT

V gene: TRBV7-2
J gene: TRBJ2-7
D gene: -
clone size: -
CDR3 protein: CASSHLGGVSNEQYF
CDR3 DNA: TGTGCCAGCAGCCATCTAGGGGGGGTTTCCAACGAGCAGTACTTC

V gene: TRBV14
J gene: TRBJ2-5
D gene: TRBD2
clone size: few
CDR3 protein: CASSQVRLAGHRETQYF
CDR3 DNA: TGTGCCAGCAGCCAAGTAAGGCTAGCGGGGCATAGGGAGACCCAGTACTTC

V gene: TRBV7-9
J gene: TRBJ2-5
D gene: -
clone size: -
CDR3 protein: CASSFGGLQETQYF
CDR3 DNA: TGTGCCAGCAGCTTCGGGGGACTCCAAGAGACCCAGTACTTC

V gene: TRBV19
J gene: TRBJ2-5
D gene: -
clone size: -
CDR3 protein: CASSMDFRETQYF
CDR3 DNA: TGTGCCAGTAGTATGGACTTTCGAGAGACCCAGTACTTC

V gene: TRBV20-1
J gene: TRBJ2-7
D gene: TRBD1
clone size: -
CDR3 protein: CSASEYPNPRGLTYEQYF
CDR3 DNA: TGCAGTGCTAGTGAATACCCCAACCCCAGGGGGCTTACCTACGAGCAGTACTTC

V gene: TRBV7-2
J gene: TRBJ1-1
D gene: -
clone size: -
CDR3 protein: CASSHLTGNTEAFF
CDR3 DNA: TGTGCCAGCAGCCACCTGACAGGGAACACTGAAGCTTTCTTT

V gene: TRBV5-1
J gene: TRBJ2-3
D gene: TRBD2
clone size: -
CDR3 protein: CASSLGVASGSTDTQYF
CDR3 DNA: TGCGCCAGCAGCTTGGGTGTCGCTAGCGGGAGCACAGATACGCAGTATTTT

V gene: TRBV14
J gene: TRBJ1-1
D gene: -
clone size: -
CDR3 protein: CASSEQLMNTEAFF
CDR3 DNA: TGTGCCAGCAGCGAACAGTTGATGAACACTGAAGCTTTCTTT

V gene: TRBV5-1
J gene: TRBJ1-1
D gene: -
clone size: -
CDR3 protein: CASSLGGNTEAFF
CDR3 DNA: TGCGCCAGCAGCTTAGGAGGGAACACTGAAGCTTTCTTT